This T cell receptor beta chain stems from a study of PD-L1 blockade in urothelial cancer. Across the whole study: Males with urothelial cancer arising in the bladder constituted most of the roughly 30 patients.

Time point defined: pretreatment peripheral blood. Only in-frame clones appear in the TCRdb table, and some are missing; sequencing was by immunoSEQ multiplex PCR. The table lists roughly 52,000 clones, around 79% of them singletons. The V gene's germline CDR1 is SGHDT and CDR2 YYEEEE. The CDR3 covers 14 residues. V trimming: 1 base; J trimming: 8 bases; junction bases outside the gene matches: 6. Source: PBMCs, taken around atezolizumab (anti-PD-L1) treatment. The clonotype was recovered from a man between 65 and 85 years old with urothelial cancer. The chain employs TRBV5-6 and TRBJ1-2; 9 nucleotides agree with TRBD1. CDR3 in DNA: TGTGCCAGCAGCTTGCCCGACAGGGGGAGCGGCTACACCTTC. It codes for CASSLPDRGSGYTF.